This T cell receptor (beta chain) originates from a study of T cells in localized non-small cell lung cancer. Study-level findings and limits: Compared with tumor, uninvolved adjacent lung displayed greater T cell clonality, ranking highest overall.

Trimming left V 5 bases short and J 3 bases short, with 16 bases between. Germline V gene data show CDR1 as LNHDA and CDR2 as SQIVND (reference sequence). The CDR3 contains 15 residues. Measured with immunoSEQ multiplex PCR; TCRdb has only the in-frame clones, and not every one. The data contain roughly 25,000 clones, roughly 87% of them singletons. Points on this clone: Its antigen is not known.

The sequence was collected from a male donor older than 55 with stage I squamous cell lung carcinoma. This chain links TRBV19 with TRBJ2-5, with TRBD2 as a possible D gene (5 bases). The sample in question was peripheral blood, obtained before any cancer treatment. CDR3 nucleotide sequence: TGTGCCAGTAGTCCCTGGACTCGATCCGAAGAGACCCAGTACTTC. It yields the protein CASSPWTRSEETQYF.